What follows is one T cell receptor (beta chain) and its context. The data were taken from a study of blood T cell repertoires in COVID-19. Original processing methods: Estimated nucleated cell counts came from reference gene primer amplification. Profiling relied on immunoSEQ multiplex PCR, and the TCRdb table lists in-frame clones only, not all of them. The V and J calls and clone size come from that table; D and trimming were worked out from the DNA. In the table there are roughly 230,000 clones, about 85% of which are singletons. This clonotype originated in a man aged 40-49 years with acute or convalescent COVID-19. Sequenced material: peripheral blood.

CDR3: CASTGDPGELFF. The CDR3 nucleotides are TGCGCCAGCACGGGGGACCCCGGGGAGCTGTTTTTT. The chain employs TRBV10-2 and TRBJ2-2; D perhaps matches TRBD2 (6 bases). The ends were cut back, 7 bases at V and 6 bases at J, with 9 bases in the middle. Germline assignment: CDR1 WSHSY and CDR2 SAAADI. The CDR3 totals 12 residues.